One TCR beta chain is described in this entry. Its antigen is not identified. The CDR3 has 16 amino acids. Germline CDR1 is SGHNT and CDR2 is YYREEE (reference sequence). The data stem from a study of shared clonotypes between healthy human individuals. Study-wide results and limits: The generation probabilities recorded for non-shared clonotypes fell below those of clonotypes shared by all four donors.

CD45RO-negative CD8 cells positively selected for CCR7 made up the naive population, which excluded terminally differentiated effector memory CD45RA+ cells. Each subset's genomic DNA was shared equally among a number of immunoSEQ plates. The authors' processing: Junction-only sequences without quality scores were provided by ImmunoSEQ, so filtering was different. This table comes from immunoSEQ multiplex PCR, and its TCRdb copy is limited to in-frame clones, with some not included. V and J calls and clone size are given by that table; D and trimming were obtained from the DNA. This sample carries roughly 890,000 clones, around 93% of them seen once, and the ten largest clones take 24%.

The sequenced material came from naive CD8+ T cells sorted from blood. The chain combines TRBV5-4 with TRBJ2-5; 12 bases align to TRBD2. The J call may be mistaken, given a closer DNA end match to TRBJ2-7. This sequence was found in a man younger than 45 in good health. Here the CDR3 reads CASSPAPGTSGYEQYF. CDR3 nucleotides: TGTGCCAGCAGCCCAGCCCCCGGGACTAGCGGGTACGAGCAGTACTTC.